This T cell receptor beta chain was profiled in a study of control samples from healthy donors and cancer patients. The germline gives CDR1 SGHVS, CDR2 FNYEAQ. The CDR3 spans 19 residues. The junction had 15 bases not matched to a gene; V was cut back by 1 base and J by 1 base. This clone was observed once. Sequencing was performed with immunoSEQ multiplex PCR; in TCRdb, only in-frame clones are kept and a portion is missing. The sample lists tens of thousands of clones; less than 85% were seen once. The rearrangement joins TRBV7-6 to TRBJ2-7; TRBD2 agrees at 8 bases. The sequenced sample was PBMCs. This TCR was sampled from a man aged 70-80 years with lung cancer. The chain's CDR3 is CASSLDAGGWERGSYEQYF. The CDR3, as DNA: TGTGCCAGCAGCTTAGACGCGGGGGGCTGGGAGAGGGGATCCTACGAGCAGTACTTC.